The 22 T cell receptor beta chains listed next were all sequenced from one sample in a study of blood T cell repertoires in COVID-19. Here immunoSEQ multiplex PCR was the method, and the copy in TCRdb shows in-frame clones only, minus some. The sample includes hundreds of thousands of clones, over 85% of them seen just once. The sequencing sample was made of PBMCs or T cells enriched from blood (not recorded which). The receptors derive from a woman in her 30s with acute COVID-19.

There are many counts of this clone. The V call is TRBV7-3, the J call TRBJ1-1, with 9 bases lining up with TRBD1. This CDR3 is built from 13 residues. The germline V gene has CDR1 SGHTA and CDR2 FQGTGA. V gave up 5 bases and J gave up 5 bases; unmatched junction bases: 3. The CDR3 DNA is TGTGCCAGCAGCCTCGGGACAGGGACTGAAGCTTTCTTT. Its translation is CASSLGTGTEAFF.

This chain links TRBV7-8 with TRBJ1-2, with a weak D call TRBD1 (6 bases). The CDR3 runs 12 residues. CDR1 is SGHVS and CDR2 is FQNEAQ in the germline V gene. The V gene lost 3 bases and the J gene lost 8 bases, with 10 bases spanning the gap. As DNA, the CDR3 is TGTGCCAGCAGCTTGCAGGGGCGAGGCTACACCTTC. Encoded protein: CASSLQGRGYTF.

This clone appeared once. This sequence joins TRBV2 and TRBJ1-5; D is unclear. Germline V gene data show CDR1 as SNHLY and CDR2 as FYNNEI. CDR3 length: 14 amino acids. The V end lost 5 bases, the J end lost 2 bases, and 10 bases lay between the germline ends. CDR3 sequence: CASSWRKGNQPQHF. CDR3 sequence (DNA): TGTGCCAGCAGTTGGAGGAAGGGCAATCAGCCCCAGCATTTT.

This clone was recorded only once. The chain recombines TRBV6-5 with TRBJ1-2, with 8 bases lining up with TRBD1. Germline assignment: CDR1 MNHEY and CDR2 SVGAGI. CDR3 length: 16 amino acids. After removal of 4 bases from V and 2 bases from J, the junction contained 9 bases not matched to a gene. The CDR3 protein is CASSFLTGGVNYGYTF. In nucleotides, the CDR3 is TGTGCCAGCAGTTTCCTTACAGGGGGTGTAAACTATGGCTACACCTTC.

The chain links TRBV5-4 to TRBJ1-4, with TRBD1 matching 7 bases. This CDR3 has 14 residues. Trimming took 4 bases from V and 8 from J; bases not matched to a gene: 8. Germline V gene lookup returns CDR1 SGHNT and CDR2 YYREEE (reference sequence). CDR3 nucleotide sequence: TGTGCCAGCAGCCATGACAGGGTTGGCGAAAAACTGTTTTTT. Protein product: CASSHDRVGEKLFF.

The rearrangement links TRBV10-1 to TRBJ1-1; TRBD1 matches 7 bases. Germline V gene sequence: CDR1 WNHNN, CDR2 SYGVQD (reference sequence). The CDR3 has 14 residues. V was clipped by 3 bases and J by 4 bases; unmatched bases: 5. The CDR3 nucleotides are TGCGCCAGCAGTGATACAGGGGCAGCCACTGAAGCTTTCTTT. Residues: CASSDTGAATEAFF.

This chain links TRBV9 with TRBJ2-3; 9 positions match TRBD1. CDR3 length: 16 amino acids. Germline values: CDR1 SGDLS, CDR2 YYNGEE. With V trimmed by 4 bases and J by 3 bases, 9 bases remained unmatched. Written as DNA, the CDR3 is TGTGCCAGCAGCCCATCCGGGACAGGGAAAACAGATACGCAGTATTTT. Residues: CASSPSGTGKTDTQYF.

The rearrangement links TRBV7-9 to TRBJ1-5; no clear D. The CDR3 covers 18 residues. Per germline, CDR1 SEHNR and CDR2 FQNEAQ (reference sequence). Between the trimmed V and J ends, which lost 1 base and 5 bases, there was a span of 21 bases. In DNA form, the CDR3 reads TGTGCCAGCAGCTTAGAATGGAGGGCCGGAAGGGAAGATCAGCCCCAGCATTTT. It codes for CASSLEWRAGREDQPQHF.

V gene TRBV5-1 combines with J gene TRBJ2-3, with TRBD1 as a possible D gene (6 bases). Germline values: CDR1 SGHRS, CDR2 YFSETQ. Trimming shortened V by 2 bases and J by 4 bases, and 11 bases separated the two germline ends. The length of the CDR3 is 14 residues. The CDR3 region has the DNA TGCGCCAGCAGCTTTCGACAGGTAGCAGATACGCAGTATTTT. Residues: CASSFRQVADTQYF.

This clone showed up just once. As DNA, the CDR3 is TGTGCCACCAGCAGAGGAATGGGCGGGGGGCCATCAACCTACAATGAGCAGTTCTTC. As protein: CATSRGMGGGPSTYNEQFF. The rearrangement links TRBV15 to TRBJ2-1; 8 nucleotides align to TRBD2. The CDR3 is 19 residues long. The junction had 13 bases not matched to a gene; V was cut back by 1 base and J by 2 bases. The germline V gene encodes CDR1 LNHNV and CDR2 YYDKDF (reference sequence). Full variable domain (rest looked up from reference TRBV15 and TRBJ2-1): DAMVIQNPRYQVTQFGKPVTLSCSQTLNHNVMYWYQQKSSQAPKLLFHYYDKDFNNEADTPDNFQSRRPNTSFCFLDIRSPGLGDTAMYLCATSRGMGGGPSTYNEQFFGPGTRLTVL.

This rearrangement joins TRBV27 to TRBJ2-1, with TRBD1 identical over 8 bases. The V segment lost 6 bases and the J segment 6 bases; nucleotides outside the gene matches: 7. CDR1 is MNHEY, CDR2 SMNVEV, per germline (reference sequence). This CDR3 has 14 amino acids. CDR3 amino acids: CASSLWTGSNEQFF. The CDR3 nucleotides read TGTGCCAGCAGCCTCTGGACAGGGTCCAATGAGCAGTTCTTC.

The chain joins TRBV7-2 to TRBJ1-3; no definite D call. CDR1 is SGHTA, CDR2 FQGNSA, per germline. The CDR3 spans 16 residues. Trimming stripped 1 base from V and 6 bases from J, with 16 bases between. Written as DNA, the CDR3 is TGTGCCAGCAGCTTAGTGGCAGGCTCAATAAAAAACACCATATATTTT. Its translation is CASSLVAGSIKNTIYF.

The genes are TRBV19 and TRBJ1-2; TRBD1 matches 8 bases. After removal of 3 bases from V and 8 bases from J, the junction contained 5 bases not matched to a gene. The CDR3 runs 13 residues. The V gene's germline CDR1 is LNHDA and CDR2 SQIVND (reference sequence). CDR3 nucleotides: TGTGCCAGTAGTATTCAGGGGACAGGAGGCTACACCTTC. Translated, it gives CASSIQGTGGYTF.

This chain uses TRBV7-2 with TRBJ2-7, with TRBD1 matching over 8 bases. Trimming cost V 1 base and J 1 base; bases outside gene matches: 6. The CDR3 length is 16 residues. In germline, CDR1 is SGHTA, CDR2 FQGNSA. The CDR3 bases are TGTGCCAGCAGCTTAGGACAGGGGTTAATGTCCTACGAGCAGTACTTC. Translation gives CASSLGQGLMSYEQYF.

A single count supports this clone. The chain couples TRBV28 to TRBJ1-6, with TRBD1 matching over 12 bases. The junction had 6 bases not matched to a gene; V was cut back by 5 bases and J by 1 base. Germline values: CDR1 MDHEN, CDR2 SYDVKM. This CDR3 has 18 residues. This chain's CDR3 is CASSQGTGGGSYNSPLHF. The CDR3 nucleotides are TGTGCCAGCAGTCAAGGGACAGGGGGCGGGTCCTATAATTCACCCCTCCACTTT. The complete variable domain, with remaining parts taken from reference TRBV28 and TRBJ1-6, reads DVKVTQSSRYLVKRTGEKVFLECVQDMDHENMFWYRQDPGLGLRLIYFSYDVKMKEKGDIPEGYSVSREKKERFSLILESASTNQTSMYLCASSQGTGGGSYNSPLHFGNGTRLTVT.

The gene calls are TRBV5-6 and TRBJ2-2; 12 bases are shared with TRBD2. This CDR3 is built from 16 residues. Germline V lookup: CDR1 SGHDT, CDR2 YYEEEE. The J segment lost 7 bases and the V segment lost 4 bases, leaving 8 bases of the junction unmatched. Written as DNA, the CDR3 is TGTGCCAGCAGCACCCTAGCGGGGGGGCCTGGCGGGGAGCTGTTTTTT. As protein: CASSTLAGGPGGELFF.

The chain joins TRBV10-3 to TRBJ1-2; 7 nucleotides match TRBD1. From germline, CDR1 is ENHRY and CDR2 SYGVKD. The V gene end was trimmed by 4 bases and the J gene end by 3 bases; junction bases not matched to a gene: 8. The CDR3 spans 15 residues. CDR3 sequence: CAISGQEGAYYGYTF. DNA for the CDR3: TGTGCCATCAGTGGCCAAGAGGGGGCCTACTATGGCTACACCTTC.

The chain has TRBV4-1 and TRBJ1-2, with a weak D call TRBD1 (6 bases). The CDR3 spans 15 residues. Germline CDR1 MGHRA, CDR2 YSYEKL. The germline V and J ends were trimmed by 3 bases and 8 bases, with 19 bases remaining between them. The CDR3 DNA reads TGCGCCAGCAGCCACCGATTCGGGGGGCTTTACGGCTACACCTTC. Residues: CASSHRFGGLYGYTF.

The rearrangement uses TRBV14 and TRBJ2-2; a possible D gene is TRBD1 (5 bases). The V end was cut by 4 bases, the J end by 6 bases, with 15 bases between. The CDR3 is made up of 15 amino acids. The V gene's germline CDR1 is SGHDN and CDR2 FVKESK. The CDR3 coding sequence is TGTGCCAGCAGCCCGACAGTGGGGTTCCCCGGGGAGCTGTTTTTT. The encoded protein is CASSPTVGFPGELFF.

The CDR3 sequence is CASSLVWQGMDGYTF. The CDR3 region has the DNA TGTGCCAGCAGCTTAGTCTGGCAGGGGATGGATGGCTACACCTTC. The V and J genes are TRBV7-8 and TRBJ1-2; the D gene is possibly TRBD1 (6 bases). The CDR3 has 15 amino acids. The germline V and J ends were trimmed by 1 base and 6 bases, with 15 bases remaining between them. Germline CDR1 SGHVS, CDR2 FQNEAQ.

This chain uses TRBV3-1 (or the pseudogene TRBV3-2) with TRBJ2-1; 7 bases line up with TRBD2. V trimming: 0 bases; J trimming: 6 bases; junction bases outside the gene matches: 8. CDR1 and CDR2 (germline): LGHDT, YNNKEL (reference sequence). The CDR3 is 16 amino acids. The CDR3 protein is CASSQESVRGSNEQFF. As DNA, the CDR3 is TGTGCCAGCAGCCAAGAGTCGGTGCGGGGGTCCAATGAGCAGTTCTTC.

Regarding this clone: Other DNA variants within this sample encode the same CDR3. V and J are TRBV27 and TRBJ1-1, with D possibly being TRBD1 (6 bases). Germline V gene data show CDR1 as MNHEY and CDR2 as SMNVEV (reference sequence). This CDR3 is 13 amino acids long. V was clipped by 3 bases and J by 1 base, with 6 bases between them. The CDR3 sequence is CASSLTGNTEAFF. CDR3 bases: TGTGCCAGCAGTTTGACAGGGAACACTGAAGCTTTCTTT.